This is a list of T cell receptor beta chains from one sample in a study of cytomegalovirus exposure and HLA in healthy donors. Data came from immunoSEQ multiplex PCR; TCRdb stores just in-frame clones and leaves some out. The table lists over 75,000 clones, around 80% of them singletons. Sequencing used PBMCs. The source of these receptors is a male donor in good health and CMV-seropositive. Both conserved end residues are part of each CDR3. The D gene is left open where the match is weak. Size is omitted from some rows. Given values are once, few, many or a class for expanded clones.

d_gene: TRBD2
j_gene: TRBJ2-5
v_gene: TRBV7-6
abundance: NA
CDR3nt: TGTGCCAGCAGCTTAGGTCCCAGCGGGGGTGAGACCCAGTACTTC
CDR3aa: CASSLGPSGGETQYF

d_gene: TRBD1
j_gene: TRBJ2-5
v_gene: TRBV5-1
abundance: once
CDR3nt: TGCGCCAGCAGCTCTTCGACAGGGTGGGAAGAGACCCAGTACTTC
CDR3aa: CASSSSTGWEETQYF

d_gene: NA
j_gene: TRBJ2-3
v_gene: TRBV30
abundance: NA
CDR3nt: TGTGCCTGGAGTGTACAGGGTATAGATACGCAGTATTTT
CDR3aa: CAWSVQGIDTQYF

d_gene: TRBD1
j_gene: TRBJ1-2
v_gene: TRBV6-5
abundance: NA
CDR3nt: TGTGCCAGCAGTGTCTTCACAGGGGGCTATGGCTACACCTTC
CDR3aa: CASSVFTGGYGYTF

d_gene: TRBD1
j_gene: TRBJ1-4
v_gene: TRBV5-1
abundance: NA
CDR3nt: TGCGCCAGCGGACAGGGGATGACTAATGAAAAACTGTTTTTT
CDR3aa: CASGQGMTNEKLFF

d_gene: NA
j_gene: TRBJ2-7
v_gene: TRBV4-1
abundance: few
CDR3nt: TGCGCCAGCAGCCAAAGGGGAGAGCAGTACTTC
CDR3aa: CASSQRGEQYF

d_gene: TRBD1
j_gene: TRBJ1-5
v_gene: TRBV2
abundance: NA
CDR3nt: TGTGCCAGCAGGGGGACAGCGGCCAATCAGCCCCAGCATTTT
CDR3aa: CASRGTAANQPQHF

d_gene: NA
j_gene: TRBJ1-1
v_gene: TRBV5-6
abundance: NA
CDR3nt: TGTGCCAGCAGCTTGTACGGCAGGGGGAACACTGAAGCTTTCTTT
CDR3aa: CASSLYGRGNTEAFF

d_gene: TRBD1
j_gene: TRBJ2-7
v_gene: TRBV25-1
abundance: NA
CDR3nt: TGTGCCAGCAGCCTGTCCCGGGACAGGGACGAGCAGTACTTC
CDR3aa: CASSLSRDRDEQYF

d_gene: TRBD1
j_gene: TRBJ1-5
v_gene: TRBV4-2
abundance: NA
CDR3nt: TGTGCCAGCAGCCAGGGGGGGGACAGGAGCAATCAGCCCCAGCATTTT
CDR3aa: CASSQGGDRSNQPQHF

d_gene: NA
j_gene: TRBJ1-2
v_gene: TRBV5-4
abundance: NA
CDR3nt: TGTGCCAGCAGCACGGACACTAACTATGGCTACACCTTC
CDR3aa: CASSTDTNYGYTF

d_gene: TRBD2
j_gene: TRBJ2-1
v_gene: TRBV5-5
abundance: NA
CDR3nt: TGTGCCAGCAGCTTGCCTAGCGGCGATGAGCAGTTCTTC
CDR3aa: CASSLPSGDEQFF

d_gene: NA
j_gene: TRBJ1-4
v_gene: TRBV30
abundance: NA
CDR3nt: TGTGCCTGGAGCGGGGGGATAAATGAAAAACTGTTTTTT
CDR3aa: CAWSGGINEKLFF

d_gene: TRBD2
j_gene: TRBJ2-2
v_gene: TRBV10-1
abundance: NA
CDR3nt: TGCGCCAGCAGTGAAGCCACTAGCGACACCGGGGAGCTGTTTTTT
CDR3aa: CASSEATSDTGELFF

d_gene: TRBD1
j_gene: TRBJ1-1
v_gene: TRBV10-2
abundance: NA
CDR3nt: TGCGCCAGCAGTGATGGGACAGGCAGGGTAAACACTGAAGCTTTCTTT
CDR3aa: CASSDGTGRVNTEAFF

d_gene: NA
j_gene: TRBJ2-5
v_gene: TRBV7-2
abundance: NA
CDR3nt: TGTGCCAGCAGCTTAATTCGGGAAGAGACCCAGTACTTC
CDR3aa: CASSLIREETQYF

d_gene: NA
j_gene: TRBJ1-6
v_gene: TRBV6-6
abundance: NA
CDR3nt: TGTGCCAGCAGCATTATAGAGAATAATTCACCCCTCCACTTT
CDR3aa: CASSIIENNSPLHF

d_gene: NA
j_gene: TRBJ2-5
v_gene: TRBV7-8
abundance: NA
CDR3nt: TGTGCCAGCAGCTTAGGGCAGGGATTCCAGGCCCAGTACTTC
CDR3aa: CASSLGQGFQAQYF

d_gene: NA
j_gene: TRBJ1-2
v_gene: TRBV20-1
abundance: once
CDR3nt: TGCAGTGCCGGACAGAACTATGGCTACACCTTC
CDR3aa: CSAGQNYGYTF

d_gene: NA
j_gene: TRBJ2-2
v_gene: TRBV9
abundance: NA
CDR3nt: TGTGCCAGCAGCGTAGGGCAGGGGAACACCGGGGAGCTGTTTTTT
CDR3aa: CASSVGQGNTGELFF

d_gene: NA
j_gene: TRBJ1-4
v_gene: TRBV5-1
abundance: NA
CDR3nt: TGCGCCAGCAGCTCACAGGGTATGAAGGAAAAACTGTTTTTT
CDR3aa: CASSSQGMKEKLFF

d_gene: NA
j_gene: TRBJ1-1
v_gene: TRBV7-6
abundance: NA
CDR3nt: TGTGCCAGCAGCCTCCAGGGGTGGGACACTGAAGCTTTCTTT
CDR3aa: CASSLQGWDTEAFF

d_gene: NA
j_gene: TRBJ1-4
v_gene: TRBV6-1
abundance: NA
CDR3nt: TGTGCCAGCAGGTGGTGGGAGGATGAAAAACTGTTTTTT
CDR3aa: CASRWWEDEKLFF

d_gene: NA
j_gene: TRBJ2-1
v_gene: TRBV5-4
abundance: NA
CDR3nt: TGTGCCAGCAGCTTGGGGCTCCTCTCCTACAATGAGCAGTTCTTC
CDR3aa: CASSLGLLSYNEQFF

d_gene: NA
j_gene: TRBJ2-2
v_gene: TRBV19
abundance: NA
CDR3nt: TGTGCCAGTAGTATCACAGGGTTTTTCACCGGGGAGCTGTTTTTT
CDR3aa: CASSITGFFTGELFF

d_gene: TRBD1
j_gene: TRBJ1-1
v_gene: TRBV5-6
abundance: NA
CDR3nt: TGTGCCAGCAGCTTCCGGGACAGAGGTACGAGGAACACTGAAGCTTTCTTT
CDR3aa: CASSFRDRGTRNTEAFF

d_gene: TRBD1
j_gene: TRBJ1-5
v_gene: TRBV7-9
abundance: NA
CDR3nt: TGTGCCAGCAGCTTCTCCGGACAGGGCAGGGATCAGCCCCAGCATTTT
CDR3aa: CASSFSGQGRDQPQHF